Many counts were recorded for the clone carrying this TCR beta chain. Its antigen remains unidentified. The data belong to a study of T cells in Graves' hyperthyroidism and ophthalmopathy. General study findings and limits: Ophthalmopathy cases were set apart from stable hyperthyroidism by a 13 V-J model.

Thyroid ultrasound, orbital computed tomography, clinical symptoms, and serum thyroxine and TRAb underpinned diagnoses. What was amplified from RNA transcripts were TCR beta CDR3 regions. Researchers ran a first-round RT-PCR on the TCR CDR3 using the HTBI primer set. Via MiXCR, TCRdb re-called the multiplex PCR reads, giving one row per CDR3 protein. The table has 300,000 to 450,000 distinct CDR3 sequences, about 15% seen once. CDR1 is DFQATT, CDR2 SNEGSKA, per germline (reference sequence). V shed 0 bases, J shed 4 bases, and the junction held 6 bases outside the gene matches. CDR3 length: 16 amino acids.

This clonotype originated in a woman under 40 with Graves' hyperthyroidism. The source material was blood. The chain combines TRBV20-1 with TRBJ2-1; 10 bases align to TRBD2. CDR3 loop: CSARDRASGSYNEQFF. The CDR3 region has the DNA TGCAGTGCTAGAGATCGGGCTAGCGGGAGTTACAATGAGCAGTTCTTC.